Listed here are 9 T cell receptor beta chains from one sample, sequenced in a study of blood T cell repertoires in COVID-19. Only in-frame clones appear in the TCRdb table, and some are missing; sequencing was by immunoSEQ multiplex PCR. Found here are 310,000 or so clones, 80% to 90% of them singletons; the top ten hold approximately 9%. Input material: PBMCs or T cells enriched from blood (not recorded which). These receptors came from a woman in her late teens or twenties who had recovered from COVID-19.

The chain recombines TRBV9 with TRBJ1-2, with D hard to call. The CDR3 totals 15 residues. V was clipped by 4 bases and J by 1 base, with 14 bases between them. CDR1 and CDR2 from the germline V gene are SGDLS and YYNGEE. CDR3 loop: CASSPWEVDNYGYTF. Here the CDR3 DNA reads TGTGCCAGCAGCCCCTGGGAGGTCGATAACTATGGCTACACCTTC.

The chain links TRBV6-5 to TRBJ1-5; D may be TRBD1 (5 bases). V lost 8 bases and J 7 bases, leaving 21 bases between the germline ends. Looked up from germline, CDR1 is MNHEY and CDR2 is SVGAGI. This CDR3 region has 15 residues. The CDR3 region is CASRSAYRGGQPQHF. The DNA of the CDR3 is TGTGCCAGCCGTTCCGCGTATAGGGGAGGGCAGCCCCAGCATTTT.

The chain has TRBV7-2 and TRBJ2-1; TRBD2 might be the D (5 bases). V was pared by 3 bases and J by 9 bases, with 12 bases between. Germline values: CDR1 SGHTA, CDR2 FQGNSA. The CDR3 length is 13 residues. The CDR3 DNA is TGTGCCAGCAGCTTGGATAACGGAGGTGAGCAGTTCTTC. It encodes CASSLDNGGEQFF.

A single count supports this clone. The V call is TRBV10-2, the J call TRBJ2-3; possible D gene TRBD1, 6 bases. The germline V gene encodes CDR1 WSHSY and CDR2 SAAADI. The ends were cut back, 5 bases at V and 4 bases at J, with 13 bases in the middle. The CDR3 totals 14 residues. CDR3 sequence: CASSSTGYPDTQYF. CDR3 nucleotides: TGCGCCAGCAGTAGCACAGGGTACCCAGATACGCAGTATTTT.

The V call is TRBV27, the J call TRBJ1-4, with TRBD1 identical over 8 bases. The CDR3 contains 14 residues. Trimming removed 8 bases from V and 3 bases from J; junction bases left unmatched: 5. Germline V gives CDR1 MNHEY, CDR2 SMNVEV (reference sequence). CDR3 residues: CASGTGGANEKLFF. CDR3 DNA sequence: TGTGCCAGCGGGACAGGAGGGGCTAATGAAAAACTGTTTTTT.

This chain connects TRBV2 to TRBJ1-2; 8 bases fit TRBD1. Trimming at V came to 7 bases and at J to 6 bases, leaving 19 bases not matched to a gene. The V gene's germline CDR1 is SNHLY and CDR2 FYNNEI. The CDR3 length is 17 residues. Written as DNA, the CDR3 is TGTGCCAGCACCTTAGGCATAGACAGGGGAGGTATGGATGGCTACACCTTC. It codes for CASTLGIDRGGMDGYTF.

The chain recombines TRBV15 with TRBJ2-4; no clear D. This CDR3 has 12 residues. Germline V lookup: CDR1 LNHNV, CDR2 YYDKDF (reference sequence). V gave up 6 bases and J gave up 9 bases, with 12 bases separating them. As DNA, the CDR3 is TGTGCCACCAGTAGATCAGGTGGCATTCAGTACTTC. Translated, it gives CATSRSGGIQYF.

The chain employs TRBV30 and TRBJ1-2; D remains ambiguous. The CDR3 has 12 amino acids. The germline V gene encodes CDR1 GTSNPN and CDR2 SVGIG (reference sequence). V shed 4 bases and J shed 10 bases, with 16 bases lying between them. The CDR3 region is CAWTGSGADYTF. The CDR3 nucleotides are TGTGCCTGGACCGGGTCGGGAGCTGACTACACCTTC.

A word on this clone: One end of the junction fails to match germline, which may point to a read error. This chain joins TRBV13 and TRBJ2-7; 9 nucleotides align to TRBD1. Germline V CDR1 and CDR2: PRHDT, FYEKMQ (reference sequence). The CDR3 sequence is 15 residues long. Here the CDR3 reads CASSVGTGLAYEQYF. CDR3 nucleotide sequence: TGTGCCAGCAGCGTAGGGACAGGGCTTGCCTACGAGCAGTACTTC.